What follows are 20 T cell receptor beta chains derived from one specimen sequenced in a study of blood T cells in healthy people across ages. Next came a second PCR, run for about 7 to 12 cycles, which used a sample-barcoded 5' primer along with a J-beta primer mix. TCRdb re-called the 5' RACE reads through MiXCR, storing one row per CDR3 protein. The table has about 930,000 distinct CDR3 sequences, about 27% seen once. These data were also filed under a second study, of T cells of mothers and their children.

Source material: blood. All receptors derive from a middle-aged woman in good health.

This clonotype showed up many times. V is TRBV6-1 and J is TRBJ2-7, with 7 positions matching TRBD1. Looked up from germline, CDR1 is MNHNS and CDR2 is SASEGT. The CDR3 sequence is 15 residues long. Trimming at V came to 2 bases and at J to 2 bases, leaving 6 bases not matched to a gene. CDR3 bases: TGTGCCAGCAGTGAACCAAGTGGGACAGCCTACGAGCAGTACTTC. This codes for CASSEPSGTAYEQYF.

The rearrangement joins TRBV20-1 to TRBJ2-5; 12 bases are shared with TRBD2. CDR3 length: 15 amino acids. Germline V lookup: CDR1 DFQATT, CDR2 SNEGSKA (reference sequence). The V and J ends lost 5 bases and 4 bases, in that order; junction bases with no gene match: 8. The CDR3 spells CSACRPGLAGETQYF. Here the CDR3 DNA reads TGCAGTGCTTGCCGCCCGGGACTAGCGGGAGAGACCCAGTACTTC.

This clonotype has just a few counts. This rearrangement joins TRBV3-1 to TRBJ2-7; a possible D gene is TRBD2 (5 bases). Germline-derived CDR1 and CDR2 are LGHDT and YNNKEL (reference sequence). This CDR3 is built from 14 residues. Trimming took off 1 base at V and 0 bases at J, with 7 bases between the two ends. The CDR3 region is CASSQGEISYEQYF. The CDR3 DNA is TGTGCCAGCAGCCAAGGGGAGATCTCCTACGAGCAGTACTTC.

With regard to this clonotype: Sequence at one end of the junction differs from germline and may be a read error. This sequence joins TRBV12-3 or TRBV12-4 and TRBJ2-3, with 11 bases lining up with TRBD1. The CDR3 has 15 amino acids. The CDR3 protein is CASSSRTGGRDMQYF. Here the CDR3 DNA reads TGTGCCAGCAGTTCAAGGACAGGGGGCAGAGATATGCAGTATTTT.

The CDR3 loop reads CASSPRDSSSEQYF. The CDR3 DNA reads TGTGCCAGCTCACCCAGGGACAGCTCATCCGAGCAGTACTTC. V gene TRBV18 combines with J gene TRBJ2-7; 7 nucleotides line up with TRBD1. This CDR3 has 14 amino acids. CDR1 and CDR2 from the germline V gene are KGHSH and LQKENI. With V trimmed by 3 bases and J by 6 bases, 8 bases remained unmatched.

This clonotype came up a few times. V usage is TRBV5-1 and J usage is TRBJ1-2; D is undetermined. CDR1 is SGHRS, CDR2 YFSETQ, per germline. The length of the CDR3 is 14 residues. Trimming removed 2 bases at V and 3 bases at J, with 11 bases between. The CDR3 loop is CASSFKDLDYGYTF. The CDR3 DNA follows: TGCGCCAGCAGCTTCAAGGATTTGGACTATGGCTACACCTTC.

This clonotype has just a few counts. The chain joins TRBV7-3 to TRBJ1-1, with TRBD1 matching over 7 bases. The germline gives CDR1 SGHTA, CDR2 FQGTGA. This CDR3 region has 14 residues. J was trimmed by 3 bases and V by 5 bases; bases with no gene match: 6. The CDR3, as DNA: TGTGCCAGCAGCGAGTCGGGACAGTACACTGAAGCTTTCTTT. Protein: CASSESGQYTEAFF. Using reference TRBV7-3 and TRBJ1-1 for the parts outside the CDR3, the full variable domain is GAGVSQTPSNKVTEKGKYVELRCDPISGHTALYWYRQSLGQGPEFLIYFQGTGAADDSGLPNDRFFAVRPEGSVSTLKIQRTERGDSAVYLCASSESGQYTEAFFGQGTRLTVV.

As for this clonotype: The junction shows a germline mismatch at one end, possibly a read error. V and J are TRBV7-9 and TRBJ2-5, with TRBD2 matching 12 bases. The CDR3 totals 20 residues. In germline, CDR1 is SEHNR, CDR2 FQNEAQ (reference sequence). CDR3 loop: CASSSTRLAGAYTAQEAQYF. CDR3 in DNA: TGTGCCAGCAGCTCCACCCGACTAGCGGGGGCCTATACCGCCCAAGAGGCCCAGTACTTC.

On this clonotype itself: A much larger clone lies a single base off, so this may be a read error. The CDR3 bases are TGTGCCAACAGCTTAGTCACAGGGGGCACTGGGGCCAACGTCCTGACTTTC. Amino acids: CANSLVTGGTGANVLTF. The gene calls are TRBV7-9 and TRBJ2-6; 9 nucleotides line up with TRBD1. The CDR3 runs 17 residues. Germline V CDR1 and CDR2: SEHNR, FQNEAQ (reference sequence).

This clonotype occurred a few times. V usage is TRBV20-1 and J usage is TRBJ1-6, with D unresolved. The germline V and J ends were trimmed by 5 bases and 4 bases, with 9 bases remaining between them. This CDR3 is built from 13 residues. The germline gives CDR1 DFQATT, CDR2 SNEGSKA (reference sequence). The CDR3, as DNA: TGCAGTGCTGCTGACGGGTATAATTCACCCCTCCACTTT. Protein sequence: CSAADGYNSPLHF.

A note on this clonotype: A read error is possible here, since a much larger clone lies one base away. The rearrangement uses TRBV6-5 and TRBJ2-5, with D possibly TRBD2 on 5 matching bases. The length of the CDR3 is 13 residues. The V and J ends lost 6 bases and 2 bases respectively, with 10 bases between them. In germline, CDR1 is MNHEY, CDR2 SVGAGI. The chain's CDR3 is CASRLDWQETQYF. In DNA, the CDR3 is TGTGCCAGCAGGTTGGACTGGCAAGAGACCCAGTACTTC.

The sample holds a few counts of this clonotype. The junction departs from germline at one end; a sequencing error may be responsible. The CDR3 loop reads CASSLGASSFSGTDAQYF. The CDR3 region has the DNA TGTGCCAGCAGCTTAGGAGCGTCCTCCTTCTCTGGCACAGATGCGCAGTATTTT. V usage is TRBV7-6 and J usage is TRBJ2-3; no firm D call. Germline V gene data show CDR1 as SGHVS and CDR2 as FNYEAQ. The CDR3 is 18 amino acids. Looking up the rest from reference TRBV7-6 and TRBJ2-3 gives the full variable domain: GAGVSQSPRYKVTKRGQDVALRCDPISGHVSLYWYRQALGQGPEFLTYFNYEAQQDKSGLPNDRFSAERPEGSISTLTIQRTEQRDSAMYRCASSLGASSFSGTDAQYFGPGTRLTVL.

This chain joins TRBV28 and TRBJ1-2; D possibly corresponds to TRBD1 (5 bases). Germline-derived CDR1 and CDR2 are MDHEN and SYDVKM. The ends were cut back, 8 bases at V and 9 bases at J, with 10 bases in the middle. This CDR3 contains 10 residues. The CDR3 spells CASLRGSYTF. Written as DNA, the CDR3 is TGTGCCAGCTTGCGGGGGAGCTACACCTTC.

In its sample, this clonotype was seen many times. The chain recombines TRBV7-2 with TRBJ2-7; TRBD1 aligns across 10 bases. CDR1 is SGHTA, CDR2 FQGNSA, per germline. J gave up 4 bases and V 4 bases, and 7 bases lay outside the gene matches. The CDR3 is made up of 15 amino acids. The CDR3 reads CASSSLGTGVYEQYF. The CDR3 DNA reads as TGTGCCAGCAGCTCCTTAGGGACAGGGGTGTACGAGCAGTACTTC.

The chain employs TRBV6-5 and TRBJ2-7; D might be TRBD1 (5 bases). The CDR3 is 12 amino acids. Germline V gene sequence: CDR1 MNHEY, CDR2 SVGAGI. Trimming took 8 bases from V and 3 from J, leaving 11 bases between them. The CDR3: CASGTGDYEQYF. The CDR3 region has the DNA TGTGCCAGCGGAACAGGAGACTACGAGCAGTACTTC.

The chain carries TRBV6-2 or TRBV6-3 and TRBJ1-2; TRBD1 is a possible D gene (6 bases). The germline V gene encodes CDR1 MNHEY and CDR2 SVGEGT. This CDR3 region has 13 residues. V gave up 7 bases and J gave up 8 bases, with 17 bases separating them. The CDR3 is CASKQGTMMGYTF. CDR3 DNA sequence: TGTGCCAGCAAGCAGGGGACGATGATGGGCTACACCTTC.

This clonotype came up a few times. Here the CDR3 DNA reads TGTGCCAGCAGAATTCTAGCGGGGACCTACAATGAGCAGTTCTTC. It specifies CASRILAGTYNEQFF. The J gene is TRBJ2-1, the V gene TRBV12-3 or TRBV12-4, with 9 bases fitting TRBD2. V gave up 6 bases and J gave up 2 bases; unmatched junction bases: 5. The CDR3 sequence is 15 residues long.

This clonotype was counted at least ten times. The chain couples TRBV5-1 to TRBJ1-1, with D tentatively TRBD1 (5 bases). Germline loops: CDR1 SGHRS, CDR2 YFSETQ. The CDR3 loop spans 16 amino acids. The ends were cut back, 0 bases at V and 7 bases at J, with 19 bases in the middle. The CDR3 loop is CASSLGGIQGAFEAFF. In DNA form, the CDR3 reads TGCGCCAGCAGCTTGGGAGGAATTCAGGGAGCCTTTGAAGCTTTCTTT.

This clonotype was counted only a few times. The CDR3 nucleotides are TGCGCCAGCAGCCAAGCAAGGGGAGCAGAGACCCAGTACTTC. This translates into CASSQARGAETQYF. J is TRBJ2-5 and V is TRBV4-1; D possibly matches TRBD1 or TRBD2 (5 bases each). The CDR3 consists of 14 residues. V was pared by 1 base and J by 4 bases, with 10 bases between. The germline gives CDR1 MGHRA, CDR2 YSYEKL.

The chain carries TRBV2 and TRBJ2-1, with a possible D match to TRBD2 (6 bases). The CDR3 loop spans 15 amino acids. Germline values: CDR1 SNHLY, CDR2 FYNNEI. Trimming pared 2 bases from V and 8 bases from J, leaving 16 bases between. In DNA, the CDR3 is TGTGCCAGCAGTGAATGGAGGGCAACTGGCGATGAGCAGTTCTTC. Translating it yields CASSEWRATGDEQFF.